The 2 T cell receptor beta chains below all came from one sample that was sequenced in a study of cytomegalovirus exposure and HLA in healthy donors listed by TCRdb under 2017. Library method: the immunoSEQ multiplex PCR assay. Not all clones reach the TCRdb copy of this immuneACCESS table, which keeps in-frame sequences only. Checked studies attribute under half of the gap to unresolved V genes and leave the rest unexplained. This sample is represented by 89,000 or so clones; 90% to 95% of them were singletons. The ten largest clonotypes hold 1.1% of the sample. The sequencing sample was made of PBMCs. These receptors all come from a woman in her 30s in good health and CMV-seropositive.

The chain uses TRBV28 and TRBJ2-7; 11 positions match TRBD2. The germline gives CDR1 MDHEN, CDR2 SYDVKM. This CDR3 spans 14 amino acids. V lost 7 bases, J lost 6 bases, and 8 bases stayed unmatched. As DNA, the CDR3 is TGTGCCAGCAAACAACTAGCGGGAGTTTTCGAGCAGTACTTC. This encodes CASKQLAGVFEQYF.

The chain carries TRBV21-1 and TRBJ2-3; the table names TRBD2, a call not compared with the DNA. TRBV21-1 is described as a pseudogene. The CDR3 consists of 17 residues. The CDR3 sequence: CASSKCPAGGPHIAQYF. The CDR3 bases are TGTGCCAGCAGCAAATGCCCAGCGGGAGGCCCACATATCGCGCAGTATTTT.